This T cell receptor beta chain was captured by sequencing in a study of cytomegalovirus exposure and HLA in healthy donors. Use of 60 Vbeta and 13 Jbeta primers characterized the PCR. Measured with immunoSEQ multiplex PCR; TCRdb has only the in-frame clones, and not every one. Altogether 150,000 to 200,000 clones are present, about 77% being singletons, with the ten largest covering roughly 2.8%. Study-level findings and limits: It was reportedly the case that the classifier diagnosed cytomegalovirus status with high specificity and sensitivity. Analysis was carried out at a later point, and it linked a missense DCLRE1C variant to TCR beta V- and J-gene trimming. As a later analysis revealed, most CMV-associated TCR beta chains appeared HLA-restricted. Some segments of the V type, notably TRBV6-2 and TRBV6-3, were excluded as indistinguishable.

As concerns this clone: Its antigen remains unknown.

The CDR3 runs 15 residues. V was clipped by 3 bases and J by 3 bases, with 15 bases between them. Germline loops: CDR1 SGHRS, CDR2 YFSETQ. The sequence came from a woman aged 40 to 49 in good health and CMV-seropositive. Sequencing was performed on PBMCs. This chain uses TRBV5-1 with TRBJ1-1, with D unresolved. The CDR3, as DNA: TGCGCCAGCAGCTCGGAGCCGGCAGCCCACACTGAAGCTTTCTTT. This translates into CASSSEPAAHTEAFF.